The clone carrying this T cell receptor (beta chain) has only a few counts. No antigen is known for it. This sample stems from a study of CD4+ T cells in melanoma. Study outcomes and limitations: A reported correlation linked neoantigen-specific CD4+ T cells to CD8+, macrophage and B cell function.

This CDR3 comprises 15 residues. The V gene's germline CDR1 is LNHDA and CDR2 SQIVND (reference sequence). V dropped 8 bases and J dropped 5 bases, with 21 bases sitting between them. TCRdb's table, derived via immunoSEQ multiplex PCR, lists solely in-frame clones and lacks some. The data contain about 13,000 clones, around 70% of them seen just once; the ten biggest clones take up roughly a tenth. Source material: cells from a culture (not recorded whether cultured in vitro). This chain links TRBV19 with TRBJ1-2; D unresolved. The sequence was obtained from a human donor with melanoma. Written as DNA, the CDR3 is TGTGCCAGTGGTCATTTAGGTGGACCCAGTTATGGCTACACCTTC. Amino acids: CASGHLGGPSYGYTF.